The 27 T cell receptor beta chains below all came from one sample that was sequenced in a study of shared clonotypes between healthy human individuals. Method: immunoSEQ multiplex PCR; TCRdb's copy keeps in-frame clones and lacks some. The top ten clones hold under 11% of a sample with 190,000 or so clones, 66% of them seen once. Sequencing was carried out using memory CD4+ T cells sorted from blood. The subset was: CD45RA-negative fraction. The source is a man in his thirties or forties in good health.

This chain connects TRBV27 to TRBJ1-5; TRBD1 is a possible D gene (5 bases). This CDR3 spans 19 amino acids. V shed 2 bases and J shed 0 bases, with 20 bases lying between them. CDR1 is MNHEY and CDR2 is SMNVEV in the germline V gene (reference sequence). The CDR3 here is CASSLRGTEGEVSNQPQHF. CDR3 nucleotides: TGTGCCAGCAGTTTACGGGGCACGGAAGGAGAGGTTAGCAATCAGCCCCAGCATTTT.

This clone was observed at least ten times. CDR3 protein: CASSRRQSYSNQPQHF. The CDR3 coding sequence is TGTGCCAGCAGCCGCAGACAGAGCTATAGCAATCAGCCCCAGCATTTT. The J gene is TRBJ1-5, the V gene TRBV28; tentative D call: TRBD1 (5 bases). V was shortened by 6 bases and J by 0 bases, with 15 bases between the two germline ends. Germline V gene lookup returns CDR1 MDHEN and CDR2 SYDVKM. This CDR3 comprises 16 residues.

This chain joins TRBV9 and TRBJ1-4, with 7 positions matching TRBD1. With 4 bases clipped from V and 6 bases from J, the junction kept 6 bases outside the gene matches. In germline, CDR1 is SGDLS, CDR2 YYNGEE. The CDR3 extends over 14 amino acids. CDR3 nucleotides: TGTGCCAGCAGCAGACAGGGTGGTGATGAAAAACTGTTTTTT. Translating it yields CASSRQGGDEKLFF.

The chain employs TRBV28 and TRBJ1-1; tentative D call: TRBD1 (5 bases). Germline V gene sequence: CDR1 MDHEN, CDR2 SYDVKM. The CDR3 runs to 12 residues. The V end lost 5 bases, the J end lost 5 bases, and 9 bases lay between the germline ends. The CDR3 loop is CASSHGATEAFF. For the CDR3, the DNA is TGTGCCAGCAGTCATGGGGCGACTGAAGCTTTCTTT. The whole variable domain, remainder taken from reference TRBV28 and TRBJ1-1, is DVKVTQSSRYLVKRTGEKVFLECVQDMDHENMFWYRQDPGLGLRLIYFSYDVKMKEKGDIPEGYSVSREKKERFSLILESASTNQTSMYLCASSHGATEAFFGQGTRLTVV.

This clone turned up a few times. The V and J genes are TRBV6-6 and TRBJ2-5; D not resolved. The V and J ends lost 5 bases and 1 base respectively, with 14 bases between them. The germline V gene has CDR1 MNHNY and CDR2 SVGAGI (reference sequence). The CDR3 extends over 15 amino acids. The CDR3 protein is CASSGQSVAQETQYF. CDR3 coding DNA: TGTGCCAGCAGTGGTCAAAGCGTGGCCCAAGAGACCCAGTACTTC.

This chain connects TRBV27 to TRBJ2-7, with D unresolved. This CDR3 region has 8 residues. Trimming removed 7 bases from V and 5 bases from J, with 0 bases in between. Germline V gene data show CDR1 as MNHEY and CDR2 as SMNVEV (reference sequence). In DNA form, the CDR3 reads TGTGCCAGCAACGAGCAGTACTTC. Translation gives CASNEQYF.

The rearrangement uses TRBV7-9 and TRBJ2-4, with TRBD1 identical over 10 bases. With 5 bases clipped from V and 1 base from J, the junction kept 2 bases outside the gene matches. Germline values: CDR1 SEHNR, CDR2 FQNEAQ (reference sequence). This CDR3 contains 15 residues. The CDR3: CASSATGGAKNIQYF. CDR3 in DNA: TGTGCCAGCAGCGCGACAGGGGGCGCCAAAAACATTCAGTACTTC.

CDR3: CASRGDGSGRPDTQYF. The CDR3 DNA reads as TGTGCCAGTAGGGGGGACGGGAGCGGGAGACCAGATACGCAGTATTTT. The V gene is TRBV19, the J gene TRBJ2-3; TRBD2 aligns across 8 bases. Germline CDR1 LNHDA, CDR2 SQIVND (reference sequence). The CDR3 length is 16 residues. V was clipped by 6 bases and J by 4 bases; unmatched bases: 12.

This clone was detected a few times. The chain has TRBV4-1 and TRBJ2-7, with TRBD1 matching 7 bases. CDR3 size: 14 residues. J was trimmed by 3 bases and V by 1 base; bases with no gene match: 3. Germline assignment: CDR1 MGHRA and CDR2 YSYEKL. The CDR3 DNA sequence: TGCGCCAGCAGCCAAGTGGGACAGTTCTACGAGCAGTACTTC. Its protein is CASSQVGQFYEQYF.

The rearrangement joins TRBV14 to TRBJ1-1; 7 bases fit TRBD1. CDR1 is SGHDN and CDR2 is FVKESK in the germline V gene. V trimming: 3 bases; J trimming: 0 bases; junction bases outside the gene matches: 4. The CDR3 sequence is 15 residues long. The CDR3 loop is CASSQRQGMNTEAFF. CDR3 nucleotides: TGTGCCAGCAGCCAGCGACAGGGTATGAACACTGAAGCTTTCTTT.

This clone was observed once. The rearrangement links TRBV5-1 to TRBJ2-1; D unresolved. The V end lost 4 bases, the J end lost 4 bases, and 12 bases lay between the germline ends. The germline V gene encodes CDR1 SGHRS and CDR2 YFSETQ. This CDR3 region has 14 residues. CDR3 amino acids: CASSGRTEYNEQFF. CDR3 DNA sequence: TGCGCCAGCAGCGGCCGAACGGAATACAATGAGCAGTTCTTC.

The CDR3 bases are TGTGCCAGCAGCTTAGGAACTTTGGGACAGGGGATAGAGACCCAGTACTTC. It codes for CASSLGTLGQGIETQYF. The chain has TRBV13 and TRBJ2-5; the match to TRBD1 covers 10 bases. J was trimmed by 4 bases and V by 0 bases; bases with no gene match: 8. The germline V gene has CDR1 PRHDT and CDR2 FYEKMQ (reference sequence). CDR3 length: 17 residues.

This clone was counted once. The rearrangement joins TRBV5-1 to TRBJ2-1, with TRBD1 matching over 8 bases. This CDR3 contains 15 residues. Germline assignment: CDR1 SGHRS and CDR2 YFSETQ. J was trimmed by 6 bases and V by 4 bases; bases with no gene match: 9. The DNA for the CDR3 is TGCGCCAGCAGCCCCGGGGACAGGCGGCCCAATGAGCAGTTCTTC. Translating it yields CASSPGDRRPNEQFF. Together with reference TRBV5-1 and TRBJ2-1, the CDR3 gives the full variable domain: KAGVTQTPRYLIKTRGQQVTLSCSPISGHRSVSWYQQTPGQGLQFLFEYFSETQRNKGNFPGRFSGRQFSNSRSEMNVSTLELGDSALYLCASSPGDRRPNEQFFGPGTRLTVL.

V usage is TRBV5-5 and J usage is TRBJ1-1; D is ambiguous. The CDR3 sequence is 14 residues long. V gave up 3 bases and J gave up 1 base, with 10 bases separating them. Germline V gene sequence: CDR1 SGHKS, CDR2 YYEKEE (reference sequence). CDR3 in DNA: TGTGCCAGCAGCTGGGGTCCGAGGAACACTGAAGCTTTCTTT. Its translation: CASSWGPRNTEAFF.

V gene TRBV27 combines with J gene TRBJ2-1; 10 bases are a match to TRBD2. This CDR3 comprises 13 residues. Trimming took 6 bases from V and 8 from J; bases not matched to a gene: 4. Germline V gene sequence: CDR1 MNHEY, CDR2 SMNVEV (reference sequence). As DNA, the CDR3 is TGTGCCAGCAGACTAGCGGGATACCATGAGCAGTTCTTC. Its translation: CASRLAGYHEQFF.

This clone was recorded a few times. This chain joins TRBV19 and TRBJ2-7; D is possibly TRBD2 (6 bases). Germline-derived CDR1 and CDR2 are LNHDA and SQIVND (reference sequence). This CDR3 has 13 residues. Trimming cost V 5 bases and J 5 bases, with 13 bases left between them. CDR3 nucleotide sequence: TGTGCCAGTAGTTTGGGACTCGCTGACGAGCAGTACTTC. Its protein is CASSLGLADEQYF.

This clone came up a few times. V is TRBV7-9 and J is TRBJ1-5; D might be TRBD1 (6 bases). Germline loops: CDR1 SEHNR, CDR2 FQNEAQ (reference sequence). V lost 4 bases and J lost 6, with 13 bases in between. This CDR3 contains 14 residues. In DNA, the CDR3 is TGTGCCAGCAGCTCACAGGGACCAAGTCAGCCCCAGCATTTT. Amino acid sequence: CASSSQGPSQPQHF.

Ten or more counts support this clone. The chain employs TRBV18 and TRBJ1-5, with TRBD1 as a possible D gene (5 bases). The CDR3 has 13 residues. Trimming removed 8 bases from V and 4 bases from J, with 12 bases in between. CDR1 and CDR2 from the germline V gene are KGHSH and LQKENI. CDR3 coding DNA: TGTGCCAGCACGATACAGGAAAATCAGCCCCAGCATTTT. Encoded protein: CASTIQENQPQHF.

CDR3 nucleotides: TGTGCCAGCAGCGGGACAGGGAGGGATGGCTACACCTTC. Its protein product is CASSGTGRDGYTF. The V call is TRBV5-6, the J call TRBJ1-2, with 9 bases identical to TRBD1. Trimming at V came to 4 bases and at J to 6 bases, leaving 4 bases not matched to a gene. CDR3 size: 13 residues. In germline, CDR1 is SGHDT, CDR2 YYEEEE.

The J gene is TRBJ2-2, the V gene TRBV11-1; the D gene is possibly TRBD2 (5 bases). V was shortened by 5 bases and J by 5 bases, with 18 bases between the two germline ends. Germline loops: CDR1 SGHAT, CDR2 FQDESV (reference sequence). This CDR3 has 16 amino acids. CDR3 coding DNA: TGTGCCAGCAGCCCCCTCGGGATAACCAAGACCGGGGAGCTGTTTTTT. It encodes CASSPLGITKTGELFF.

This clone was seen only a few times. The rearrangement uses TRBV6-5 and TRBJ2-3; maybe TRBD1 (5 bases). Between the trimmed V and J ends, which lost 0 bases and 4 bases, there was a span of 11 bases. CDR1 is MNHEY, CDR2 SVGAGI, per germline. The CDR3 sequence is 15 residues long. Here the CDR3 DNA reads TGTGCCAGCAGTTACTCCCAGGGTTCCCCAGATACGCAGTATTTT. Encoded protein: CASSYSQGSPDTQYF.

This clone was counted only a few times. CDR3 region: CASSLSGPAYGYTF. Written as DNA, the CDR3 is TGTGCCAGCAGTTTGTCCGGGCCTGCCTATGGCTACACCTTC. The V and J genes are TRBV27 and TRBJ1-2; D not certain. The V end was cut by 3 bases, the J end by 4 bases, with 12 bases between. From germline, CDR1 is MNHEY and CDR2 SMNVEV (reference sequence). The CDR3 runs to 14 residues.

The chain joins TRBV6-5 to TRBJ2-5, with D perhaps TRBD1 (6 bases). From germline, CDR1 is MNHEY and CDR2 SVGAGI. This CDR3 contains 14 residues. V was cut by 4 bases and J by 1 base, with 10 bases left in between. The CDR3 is CASSFGQTQETQYF. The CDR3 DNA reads TGTGCCAGCAGTTTCGGACAGACCCAAGAGACCCAGTACTTC.

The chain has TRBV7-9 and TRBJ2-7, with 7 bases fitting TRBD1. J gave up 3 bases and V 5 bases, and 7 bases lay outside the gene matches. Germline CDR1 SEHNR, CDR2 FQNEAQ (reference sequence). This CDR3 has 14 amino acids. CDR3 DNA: TGTGCCAGCAGCCCGAGGGACAGAGTCTACGAGCAGTACTTC. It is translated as CASSPRDRVYEQYF. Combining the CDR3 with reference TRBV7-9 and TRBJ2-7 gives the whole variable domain DTGVSQNPRHKITKRGQNVTFRCDPISEHNRLYWYRQTLGQGPEFLTYFQNEAQLEKSRLLSDRFSAERPKGSFSTLEIQRTEQGDSAMYLCASSPRDRVYEQYFGPGTRLTVT.

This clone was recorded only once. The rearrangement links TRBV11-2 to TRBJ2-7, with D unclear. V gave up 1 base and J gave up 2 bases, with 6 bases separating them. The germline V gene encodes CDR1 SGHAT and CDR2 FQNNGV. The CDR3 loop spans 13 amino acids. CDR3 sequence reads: CASSLAQTYEQYF. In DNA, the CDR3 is TGTGCCAGCAGCTTAGCGCAAACCTACGAGCAGTACTTC.

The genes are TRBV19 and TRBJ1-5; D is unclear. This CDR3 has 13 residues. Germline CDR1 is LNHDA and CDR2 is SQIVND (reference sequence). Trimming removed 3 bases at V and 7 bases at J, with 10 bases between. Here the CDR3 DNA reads TGTGCCAGTAGTATTGGGTATCGACAGCCCCAGCATTTT. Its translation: CASSIGYRQPQHF.

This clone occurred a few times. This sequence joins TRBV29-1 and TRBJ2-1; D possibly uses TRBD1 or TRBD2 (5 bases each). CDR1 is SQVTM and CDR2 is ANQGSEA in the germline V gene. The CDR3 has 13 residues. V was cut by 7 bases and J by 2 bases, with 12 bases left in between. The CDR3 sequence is CSARPGPYNEQFF. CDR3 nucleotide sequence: TGCAGCGCCCGACCGGGGCCCTACAATGAGCAGTTCTTC.